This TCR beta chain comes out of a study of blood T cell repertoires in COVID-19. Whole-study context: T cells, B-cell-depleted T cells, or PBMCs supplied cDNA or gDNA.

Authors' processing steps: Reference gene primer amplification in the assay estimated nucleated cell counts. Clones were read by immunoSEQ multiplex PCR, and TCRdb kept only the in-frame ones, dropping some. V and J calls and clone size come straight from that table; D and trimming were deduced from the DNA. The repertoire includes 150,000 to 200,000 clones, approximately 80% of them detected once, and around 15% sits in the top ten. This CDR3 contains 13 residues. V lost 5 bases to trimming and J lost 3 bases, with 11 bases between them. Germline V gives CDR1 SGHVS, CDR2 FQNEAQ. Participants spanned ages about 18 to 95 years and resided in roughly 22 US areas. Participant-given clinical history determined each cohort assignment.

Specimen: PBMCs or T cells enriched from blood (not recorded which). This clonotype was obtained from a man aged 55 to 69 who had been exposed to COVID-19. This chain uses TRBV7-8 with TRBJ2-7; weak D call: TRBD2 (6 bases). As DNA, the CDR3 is TGTGCCAGCAGCCGGGACTCCTTCTACGAGCAGTACTTC. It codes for CASSRDSFYEQYF.